The 15 T cell receptor beta chains reported below all come from one sample, sequenced in a study of spatial heterogeneity in lung cancer. TCRdb reanalysed the 5' RACE reads using MiXCR and keeps one entry per CDR3 protein. The sample includes about 45,000 distinct CDR3 sequences, roughly 10% seen only once; the top ten take 35% to 45%. The time point: sample taken at primary tumor resection. The sequenced material consisted of unsorted whole RNA from tumor, nontumor lung or frozen PBMC. Sequencing used PBMCs, obtained at surgery. These TCRs come from a female donor with early-stage non-small cell lung cancer.

In this sample, this clonotype turned up many times. This chain links TRBV28 with TRBJ1-2, with 8 bases that match TRBD1. Germline V gives CDR1 MDHEN, CDR2 SYDVKM. CDR3 length: 12 amino acids. Trimming removed 7 bases from V and 6 bases from J; junction bases left unmatched: 4. The CDR3 loop is CASTGGKHGYTF. CDR3 nucleotide sequence: TGTGCCAGCACAGGGGGCAAACATGGCTACACCTTC.

This clonotype was observed a few times. The V and J genes are TRBV6-1 and TRBJ2-5, with 8 bases aligning to TRBD2. This CDR3 region has 14 residues. Germline lookup yields CDR1 MNHNS and CDR2 SASEGT. CDR3 sequence reads: CASGVGGAGETQYF. The CDR3 region has the DNA TGTGCAAGCGGGGTCGGGGGGGCCGGGGAGACCCAGTACTTC.

This chain joins TRBV6-5 and TRBJ1-2; D is undetermined. Deletions cut 0 bases from V and 5 bases from J, with 13 bases between. The germline V gene encodes CDR1 MNHEY and CDR2 SVGAGI. The CDR3 runs 15 residues. The CDR3 reads CASSYSGQSVYGYTF. In DNA, the CDR3 is TGTGCCAGCAGTTACTCTGGCCAGTCCGTGTATGGCTACACCTTC.

This clonotype turned up a few times. The V and J genes are TRBV27 and TRBJ1-5; D may be TRBD1 (6 bases). This CDR3 has 15 amino acids. V was cut by 7 bases and J by 1 base, with 14 bases left in between. From germline, CDR1 is MNHEY and CDR2 SMNVEV (reference sequence). As DNA, the CDR3 is TGTGCCAGCACTCCACGGGGGCAGAGCAATCAGCCCCAGCATTTT. It codes for CASTPRGQSNQPQHF.

This chain links TRBV19 with TRBJ1-5; 8 bases fit TRBD1. Germline assignment: CDR1 LNHDA and CDR2 SQIVND (reference sequence). This CDR3 comprises 15 residues. V dropped 1 base and J dropped 4; count of bases not matched to a gene: 3. The chain's CDR3 is CASSIAGGRNQPQHF. For the CDR3, the DNA is TGTGCCAGTAGTATAGCAGGGGGCCGGAATCAGCCCCAGCATTTT.

V is TRBV20-1 and J is TRBJ2-7, with 7 bases lining up with TRBD2. Germline V gene lookup returns CDR1 DFQATT and CDR2 SNEGSKA (reference sequence). This CDR3 region has 11 residues. The J segment lost 4 bases and the V segment lost 7 bases, leaving 4 bases of the junction unmatched. The CDR3 bases are TGCAGTGGAGTCGGGGGGTACGAGCAGTACTTC. It encodes CSGVGGYEQYF.

The CDR3 reads CASSPDGEQFF. CDR3 sequence (DNA): TGTGCCAGTAGCCCGGACGGTGAGCAGTTCTTC. V is TRBV19 and J is TRBJ2-1; no reliable D call. CDR3 length: 11 amino acids. CDR1 is LNHDA, CDR2 SQIVND, per germline (reference sequence). Trimming removed 6 bases at V and 9 bases at J, with 9 bases between. Looking up the rest from reference TRBV19 and TRBJ2-1 gives the full variable domain: DGGITQSPKYLFRKEGQNVTLSCEQNLNHDAMYWYRQDPGQGLRLIYYSQIVNDFQKGDIAEGYSVSREKKESFPLTVTSAQKNPTAFYLCASSPDGEQFFGPGTRLTVL.

This chain links TRBV12-5 with TRBJ1-1; D is undetermined. This CDR3 is 13 amino acids long. Germline V gives CDR1 LGHNT, CDR2 FRNRAP. V was pared by 7 bases and J by 2 bases, with 11 bases between. The CDR3 nucleotides are TGTGCTAGTGTTCTCGGCAGTAACACTGAAGCTTTCTTT. Translated, it gives CASVLGSNTEAFF.

This clonotype has only a few counts. The V and J genes are TRBV2 and TRBJ2-5; 7 nucleotides line up with TRBD1. Per germline, CDR1 SNHLY and CDR2 FYNNEI. The V and J ends lost 6 bases and 0 bases, in that order; junction bases with no gene match: 7. CDR3 size: 15 residues. The DNA of the CDR3 is TGTGCCAGCAGCCCGGGACAGCGGTACCAAGAGACCCAGTACTTC. The encoded protein is CASSPGQRYQETQYF.

There are many counts of this clonotype. This sequence joins TRBV20-1 and TRBJ2-3; the match to TRBD2 covers 9 bases. There are 15 residues in the CDR3. Unmatched junction bases numbered 9, after V lost 0 bases and J lost 8 bases. Germline V gene data show CDR1 as DFQATT and CDR2 as SNEGSKA (reference sequence). CDR3 sequence: CSAREASGVATTQYF. The CDR3 DNA reads as TGCAGTGCTAGAGAGGCTAGCGGGGTTGCGACTACGCAGTATTTT.

This clonotype was seen at least ten times. The chain combines TRBV7-7 with TRBJ1-1; D gene ambiguous. Germline CDR1 is SSHAT and CDR2 is FNYEAQ (reference sequence). The ends were cut back, 5 bases at V and 3 bases at J, with 13 bases in the middle. The CDR3 runs 14 residues. This CDR3 is CASSPAEVYTEAFF. The CDR3 DNA is TGTGCCAGCAGCCCAGCGGAGGTTTACACTGAAGCTTTCTTT.

This clonotype was seen ten or more times. This chain joins TRBV27 and TRBJ2-7; 8 nucleotides line up with TRBD1. CDR3 size: 14 residues. Germline CDR1 and CDR2: MNHEY and SMNVEV (reference sequence). V was clipped by 6 bases and J by 3 bases; unmatched bases: 7. The CDR3 sequence: CASREFGQGYEQYF. The CDR3, as DNA: TGTGCCAGCAGAGAGTTCGGACAGGGCTACGAGCAGTACTTC.

This clonotype was observed at least ten times. The J gene is TRBJ2-7, the V gene TRBV4-2, with D maybe TRBD1 (7 bases). The CDR3 loop spans 15 amino acids. V was pared by 0 bases and J by 7 bases, with 16 bases between. Germline lookup yields CDR1 LGHNA and CDR2 YNFKEQ. CDR3 loop: CASSQDWTGGMEQYF. The DNA of the CDR3 is TGTGCCAGCAGCCAAGATTGGACAGGCGGGATGGAGCAGTACTTC.

This clonotype came up a few times. V usage is TRBV7-9 and J usage is TRBJ2-5, with D hard to call. CDR1 SEHNR and CDR2 FQNEAQ come from the germline V gene (reference sequence). There are 15 residues in the CDR3. V gave up 0 bases and J gave up 5 bases, with 13 bases separating them. The CDR3 reads CASSLALPGLETQYF. CDR3 in DNA: TGTGCCAGCAGCTTAGCGCTACCAGGTTTGGAGACCCAGTACTTC. The variable domain in full, with the rest retrieved from reference TRBV7-9 and TRBJ2-5, is DTGVSQNPRHKITKRGQNVTFRCDPISEHNRLYWYRQTLGQGPEFLTYFQNEAQLEKSRLLSDRFSAERPKGSFSTLEIQRTEQGDSAMYLCASSLALPGLETQYFGPGTRLLVL.

This clonotype was observed a handful of times. V usage is TRBV5-4 and J usage is TRBJ1-5; TRBD1 might be the D (5 bases). CDR3 length: 18 residues. Trimming shortened V by 3 bases and J by 0 bases, and 19 bases separated the two germline ends. CDR1 is SGHNT and CDR2 is YYREEE in the germline V gene (reference sequence). CDR3 DNA: TGTGCCAGCAGCTCCCCGGAGGGGATTACTATTAGCAATCAGCCCCAGCATTTT. Its protein product is CASSSPEGITISNQPQHF. The whole variable domain, remainder taken from reference TRBV5-4 and TRBJ1-5, is ETGVTQSPTHLIKTRGQQVTLRCSSQSGHNTVSWYQQALGQGPQFIFQYYREEENGRGNFPPRFSGLQFPNYSSELNVNALELDDSALYLCASSSPEGITISNQPQHFGDGTRLSIL.